These T cell receptor beta chains were read from a single sample in a study of CD4+ T cells in melanoma. Some clones are missing from TCRdb's copy, which holds only in-frame ones; the method was immunoSEQ multiplex PCR. The table has roughly 110,000 clones, around 93% seen once; the top ten hold around 3.3%. The sample comprised peripheral blood. These receptors were collected from a human donor with melanoma. Each CDR3 is given with its conserved first and last residue. Fields, in order: D gene, J gene, clone size, V gene, CDR3 DNA, CDR3 protein. A D gene is named only where the DNA matches it firmly. The size field is filled for only some rows; it gives once, few, many or a size class.

D: TRBD2
J: TRBJ2-2
size: -
V: TRBV9
DNA: TGTGCCAGCAGCGTAGCTCCGCGGGGGGGCACCGGGGAGCTGTTTTTT
CDR3: CASSVAPRGGTGELFF

D: -
J: TRBJ2-3
size: -
V: TRBV6-1
DNA: TGTGCCAGCAGTGAAGTCTTAGCGGCAGATACGCAGTATTTT
CDR3: CASSEVLAADTQYF

D: TRBD2
J: TRBJ2-5
size: -
V: TRBV2
DNA: TGTGCCAGCAGAACACCGGGACTACCCGCAACCCAGTACTTC
CDR3: CASRTPGLPATQYF

D: -
J: TRBJ1-1
size: -
V: TRBV7-9
DNA: TGTGCCAGCAGCTGGGGGCTCGGCGAGGTAGCTTTCTTT
CDR3: CASSWGLGEVAFF

D: -
J: TRBJ1-2
size: few
V: TRBV7-8
DNA: TGTGCCAGCAGCTTAGATCCGACAGGAAACTATGGCTACACCTTC
CDR3: CASSLDPTGNYGYTF

D: TRBD1
J: TRBJ2-7
size: -
V: TRBV5-1
DNA: TGCGCCAGCAGCTCAGACAGGGCCTACGAGCAGTACTTC
CDR3: CASSSDRAYEQYF

D: TRBD1
J: TRBJ2-1
size: -
V: TRBV7-9
DNA: TGTGCCAGCAGACCAGGACAGGGGAAAGGTGAGCAGTTCTTC
CDR3: CASRPGQGKGEQFF

D: TRBD1
J: TRBJ1-1
size: -
V: TRBV2
DNA: TGTGCCAGCAGTCAACAGGGGAGAGCGAAAGCTTTCTTT
CDR3: CASSQQGRAKAFF

D: TRBD1
J: TRBJ2-2
size: -
V: TRBV6-5
DNA: TGTGCCAGCAGGACTGGACAGGTCGCCGGGGAGCTGTTTTTT
CDR3: CASRTGQVAGELFF

D: -
J: TRBJ2-3
size: -
V: TRBV18
DNA: TGTGCCAGCTCACCACGCTTCGCGGAAGATACGCAGTATTTT
CDR3: CASSPRFAEDTQYF

D: -
J: TRBJ1-2
size: -
V: TRBV7-9
DNA: TGTGCCAGCAGCTTAGGACAGAGCTATGGCTACACCTTC
CDR3: CASSLGQSYGYTF

D: TRBD1
J: TRBJ1-6
size: -
V: TRBV27
DNA: TGTGCCACCTCTCTCTTCGGGACAGATAGAAGGTCCTATAATTCACCCCTCCACTTT
CDR3: CATSLFGTDRRSYNSPLHF

D: -
J: TRBJ2-3
size: -
V: TRBV5-1
DNA: TGCGCCAGCAGCTTGCCGTCAGGCACAGATACGCAGTATTTT
CDR3: CASSLPSGTDTQYF

D: TRBD2
J: TRBJ2-7
size: -
V: TRBV7-9
DNA: TGTGCCAGCAGCCTACTAGCGGGAAGCTACGAGCAGTACTTC
CDR3: CASSLLAGSYEQYF

D: -
J: TRBJ1-2
size: -
V: TRBV5-5
DNA: TGTGCCAGCAGCGCTACAGGCGCCTATGGCTACACCTTC
CDR3: CASSATGAYGYTF

D: TRBD1
J: TRBJ1-5
size: -
V: TRBV7-2
DNA: TGTGCCAGCAGCTTCGGGACAGGGCCTAGGAGCAATCAGCCCCAGCATTTT
CDR3: CASSFGTGPRSNQPQHF

D: TRBD1
J: TRBJ2-5
size: -
V: TRBV5-1
DNA: TGCGCCAGCAGCCCGAGGACAGGGCCAGAGACCCAGTACTTC
CDR3: CASSPRTGPETQYF

D: TRBD1
J: TRBJ1-2
size: -
V: TRBV6-1
DNA: TGTGCCAGCAGTGAATGGCTCCGGGACAGGGGAGGTTTCTTGGATGGCTACACCTTC
CDR3: CASSEWLRDRGGFLDGYTF

D: TRBD1
J: TRBJ1-5
size: -
V: TRBV15
DNA: TGTGCCACCAGCAGTGAGACAGGGGCTGGCAATCAGCCCCAGCATTTT
CDR3: CATSSETGAGNQPQHF

D: TRBD1
J: TRBJ2-5
size: -
V: TRBV10-3
DNA: TGTGCCACCGGGACAGGGCAGCAAGAGACCCAGTACTTC
CDR3: CATGTGQQETQYF

D: -
J: TRBJ2-2
size: -
V: TRBV7-7
DNA: TGTGCCAGCAGCCCCCGGACAGTCGCGAACACCGGGGAGCTGTTTTTT
CDR3: CASSPRTVANTGELFF

D: TRBD1
J: TRBJ1-2
size: -
V: TRBV5-5
DNA: TGTGCCAGCAGCAGTCCGGGACAGTATGGCTACACCTTC
CDR3: CASSSPGQYGYTF

D: TRBD1
J: TRBJ2-1
size: -
V: TRBV19
DNA: TGTGCCAGTAGTGGAGGGCCGGGACAGGGGCTTTTTGCGCAGTTCTTC
CDR3: CASSGGPGQGLFAQFF

D: TRBD2
J: TRBJ2-2
size: -
V: TRBV2
DNA: TGTGCCAGCAGTGAATTGGGGGGGGAAACCGGGGAGCTGTTTTTT
CDR3: CASSELGGETGELFF

D: -
J: TRBJ1-1
size: -
V: TRBV7-2
DNA: TGTGCCAGCAGCTCCCAATTAAAGAACACTGAAGCTTTCTTT
CDR3: CASSSQLKNTEAFF

D: TRBD1
J: TRBJ2-5
size: -
V: TRBV28
DNA: TGTGCCTTGGGACAGCAAGAGACCCAGTACTTC
CDR3: CALGQQETQYF

D: -
J: TRBJ2-7
size: -
V: TRBV18
DNA: TGTGCCAGCTCACCAGGGCGCTACGAGCAGTACTTC
CDR3: CASSPGRYEQYF

D: -
J: TRBJ1-3
size: -
V: TRBV30
DNA: TGTGCCTGGGCTAACGGGACGTATACTGGAAACACCATATATTTT
CDR3: CAWANGTYTGNTIYF

D: TRBD1
J: TRBJ2-3
size: -
V: TRBV2
DNA: TGTGCCAGCAGCGAGGGCCAGGGGGTTAGTTATACGCAGTATTTT
CDR3: CASSEGQGVSYTQYF

D: -
J: TRBJ1-2
size: -
V: TRBV9
DNA: TGTGCCAGCAGCGTTTCAGGTCTTGGTAACTATGGCTACACCTTC
CDR3: CASSVSGLGNYGYTF

D: TRBD1
J: TRBJ1-5
size: once
V: TRBV28
DNA: TGTGCCAGCAGTCCAGGGGGCGCGGGAAATCAGCCCCAGCATTTT
CDR3: CASSPGGAGNQPQHF

D: -
J: TRBJ2-1
size: -
V: TRBV21-1
DNA: TGTGCCAGCAGCAAAGCGAGCCTAGCGGGAGCCCTGGGGTGCAATGAGCAGTTCTTC
CDR3: CASSKASLAGALGCNEQFF

D: -
J: TRBJ2-2
size: -
V: TRBV9
DNA: TGTGCCAGCAGCGCCTACAGCGGCACCGGGGAGCTGTTTTTT
CDR3: CASSAYSGTGELFF

D: -
J: TRBJ2-2
size: -
V: TRBV27
DNA: TGTGCCAGCCGAGTAGGGGGTCGTAGTGACGGGGAGCTGTTTTTT
CDR3: CASRVGGRSDGELFF

D: -
J: TRBJ2-7
size: -
V: TRBV6-6
DNA: TGTGCCAGCAGTTACCAGGGGCCAGGCTACGAGCAGTACTTC
CDR3: CASSYQGPGYEQYF

D: TRBD2
J: TRBJ2-1
size: -
V: TRBV7-3
DNA: TGTGCCAGCAGCGGACTAGCGGGAAGAAATGAGCAGTTCTTC
CDR3: CASSGLAGRNEQFF

D: TRBD1
J: TRBJ1-4
size: -
V: TRBV7-8
DNA: TGTGCCAGCAGCGTTAGGGGGCCCGGTAATGAAAAACTGTTTTTT
CDR3: CASSVRGPGNEKLFF

D: -
J: TRBJ1-1
size: -
V: TRBV27
DNA: TGTGCCAGCAGGGGGTATACGGGGGGGAACACTGAAGCTTTCTTT
CDR3: CASRGYTGGNTEAFF

D: TRBD2
J: TRBJ2-7
size: -
V: TRBV5-1
DNA: TGCGCCAGCAGCCCCGCTGGGGCCTCGGGAGGCTACGAGCAGTACTTC
CDR3: CASSPAGASGGYEQYF

D: -
J: TRBJ2-5
size: -
V: TRBV7-2
DNA: TGTGCCAGCAGCTCCATACAGGGCCAGACCCAGTACTTC
CDR3: CASSSIQGQTQYF

D: -
J: TRBJ2-7
size: few
V: TRBV7-4
DNA: TGTGCCAGCAGCTCAAGGACAGCTTTCTACGAGCAGTACTTC
CDR3: CASSSRTAFYEQYF

D: -
J: TRBJ2-1
size: -
V: TRBV9
DNA: TGTGCCAGCAGCGATAGGGGGGAATACAATGAGCAGTTCTTC
CDR3: CASSDRGEYNEQFF

D: -
J: TRBJ1-1
size: -
V: TRBV7-9
DNA: TGTGCCAGCAGCAAGACGAACACTGAAGCTTTCTTT
CDR3: CASSKTNTEAFF

D: TRBD2
J: TRBJ2-7
size: -
V: TRBV5-1
DNA: TGCGCCAGCAGTAAGCGGGAGTCCTACGAGCAGTACTTC
CDR3: CASSKRESYEQYF

D: TRBD1
J: TRBJ1-1
size: -
V: TRBV28
DNA: TGTGCCAGCAGTCCGGGGACAGGGGTATTGAACACTGAAGCTTTCTTT
CDR3: CASSPGTGVLNTEAFF

D: TRBD1
J: TRBJ1-5
size: -
V: TRBV5-4
DNA: TGTGCCAGCAGCTCCAGGGGGCGAGGTCAGCCCCAGCATTTT
CDR3: CASSSRGRGQPQHF

D: -
J: TRBJ2-2
size: -
V: TRBV30
DNA: TGTGCCGGCCGACAGGGCTTAGGACTAGCAGGAACCGGGGAGCTGTTTTTT
CDR3: CAGRQGLGLAGTGELFF

D: -
J: TRBJ2-5
size: once
V: TRBV6-5
DNA: TGTGCCAGCAGTTACTCTGGAGGGACGGAGACCCAGTACTTC
CDR3: CASSYSGGTETQYF

D: -
J: TRBJ2-1
size: -
V: TRBV14
DNA: TGTGCCAGCAGCCAACACAGGGTGGCCAATGAGCAGTTCTTC
CDR3: CASSQHRVANEQFF

D: TRBD2
J: TRBJ2-7
size: -
V: TRBV15
DNA: TGTGCCACCAGCAGCGGACTAGCTGGGTACGAGCAGTACTTC
CDR3: CATSSGLAGYEQYF

D: TRBD1
J: TRBJ2-7
size: -
V: TRBV29-1
DNA: TGCAGCGTTGAAGGACAGGGGATCCACGAGCAGTACTTC
CDR3: CSVEGQGIHEQYF

D: -
J: TRBJ2-2
size: -
V: TRBV21-1
DNA: TGTGCCAGCAGCAACCATGTTAGCATCGGCGGTAACACCGGGGAGCTGTTTTTT
CDR3: CASSNHVSIGGNTGELFF

D: TRBD2
J: TRBJ2-1
size: -
V: TRBV6-4
DNA: TGTGCCAGCAGTTCCGTAGGACTAGCGGGAGGTGAGCAGTTCTTC
CDR3: CASSSVGLAGGEQFF

D: TRBD2
J: TRBJ2-5
size: -
V: TRBV4-3
DNA: TGCGCCAGCAGCCAAGATATCTCTGCGGGGGGGCCGGGGACCCAGTACTTC
CDR3: CASSQDISAGGPGTQYF

D: -
J: TRBJ2-1
size: -
V: TRBV21-1
DNA: TGTGCCAGCAGCAAAGTCTTAGGACTATGGGTCTCTGGCTACAATGAGCAGTTCTTC
CDR3: CASSKVLGLWVSGYNEQFF

D: TRBD1
J: TRBJ2-7
size: -
V: TRBV27
DNA: TGTGCCAGCCCCAACAGGGGGTTCACCTACGAGCAGTACTTC
CDR3: CASPNRGFTYEQYF